The 13 T cell receptor beta chains below were found in one sample sequenced in a study of blood T cell repertoires in COVID-19. Method: immunoSEQ multiplex PCR; TCRdb's copy keeps in-frame clones and lacks some. The sample lists tens of thousands of clones; approximately 89% were seen once. Material for sequencing was peripheral blood. These receptor sequences come from an elderly man with acute or convalescent COVID-19.

The chain is built from TRBV7-9 and TRBJ2-7, with 10 positions matching TRBD1. The ends lost 5 bases at V and 3 bases at J; junction bases unmatched: 13. CDR1 is SEHNR, CDR2 FQNEAQ, per germline (reference sequence). The CDR3 has 17 amino acids. The CDR3 protein is CASSAGTGEVMGYEQYF. As DNA, the CDR3 is TGTGCCAGCAGCGCCGGGACAGGGGAAGTCATGGGCTACGAGCAGTACTTC.

The rearrangement uses TRBV30 and TRBJ2-7; 7 bases are shared with TRBD1. After removal of 8 bases from V and 1 base from J, the junction contained 11 bases not matched to a gene. Per germline, CDR1 GTSNPN and CDR2 SVGIG (reference sequence). The CDR3 spans 14 residues. CDR3 residues: CAGEGDRESYEQYF. For the CDR3, the DNA is TGTGCCGGAGAGGGGGACAGAGAATCCTACGAGCAGTACTTC.

The CDR3: CASSIGWVGGGHEQFF. The CDR3 bases are TGTGCCAGTAGTATAGGGTGGGTCGGGGGAGGACATGAGCAGTTCTTC. The chain links TRBV19 to TRBJ2-1; D perhaps matches TRBD2 (6 bases). V was clipped by 1 base and J by 8 bases, with 18 bases between them. This CDR3 has 16 amino acids. Per germline, CDR1 LNHDA and CDR2 SQIVND (reference sequence).

The chain joins TRBV29-1 to TRBJ2-3; weak D call: TRBD1 (6 bases). Trimming shortened V by 6 bases and J by 3 bases, and 22 bases separated the two germline ends. Germline CDR1 reads SQVTM; CDR2 reads ANQGSEA. The CDR3 runs to 16 residues. CDR3 region: CSVANDDRSHTDTQYF. In DNA form, the CDR3 reads TGCAGCGTAGCTAATGATGACAGGTCCCATACAGATACGCAGTATTTT.

The rearrangement uses TRBV7-9 and TRBJ1-2; a possible D gene is TRBD1 (5 bases). V was shortened by 6 bases and J by 2 bases, with 22 bases between the two germline ends. The CDR3 totals 17 residues. Per germline, CDR1 SEHNR and CDR2 FQNEAQ (reference sequence). CDR3 region: CASSPPWGVRLNYGYTF. The CDR3 DNA reads as TGTGCCAGCAGTCCGCCTTGGGGGGTAAGACTAAACTATGGCTACACCTTC.

The rearrangement joins TRBV7-8 to TRBJ1-1; 11 bases align to TRBD1. Unmatched junction bases numbered 11, after V lost 6 bases and J lost 11 bases. Germline lookup yields CDR1 SGHVS and CDR2 FQNEAQ. The CDR3 is made up of 14 amino acids. CDR3 nucleotide sequence: TGTGCCAGCAGTCGGACAGGGGGCGGGCAAACGGCTTTCTTT. Its translation is CASSRTGGGQTAFF. The complete variable domain, with remaining parts taken from reference TRBV7-8 and TRBJ1-1, reads GAGVSQSPRYKVAKRGQDVALRCDPISGHVSLFWYQQALGQGPEFLTYFQNEAQLDKSGLPSDRFFAERPEGSVSTLKIQRTQQEDSAVYLCASSRTGGGQTAFFGQGTRLTVV.

The chain links TRBV6-2 or TRBV6-3 to TRBJ2-1, with 13 bases aligning to TRBD2. CDR3 length equals 19 residues. The V gene's germline CDR1 is MNHEY and CDR2 SVGEGT. Trimming cost V 4 bases and J 2 bases; bases outside gene matches: 11. CDR3 sequence (DNA): TGTGCCAGCAGTTCCATCGGGACTAGCGGGAAAAAGACCTACAATGAGCAGTTCTTC. Its translation: CASSSIGTSGKKTYNEQFF.

J is TRBJ2-7 and V is TRBV6-2 or TRBV6-3; TRBD1 matches 8 bases. CDR3 length: 13 residues. Losses at the gene ends were 5 bases for V and 1 base for J; bases not matched to a gene: 1. In germline, CDR1 is MNHEY, CDR2 SVGEGT. CDR3 in amino acids: CASSGQGSYEQYF. As DNA, the CDR3 is TGTGCCAGCAGTGGACAGGGTTCCTACGAGCAGTACTTC.

The chain joins TRBV19 to TRBJ1-2; D unresolved. From germline, CDR1 is LNHDA and CDR2 SQIVND (reference sequence). This CDR3 contains 16 residues. Trimming took 2 bases from V and 0 from J, leaving 13 bases between them. The CDR3 sequence: CASSIYRGESNYGYTF. DNA of the CDR3: TGTGCCAGTAGTATATATCGTGGAGAGTCTAACTATGGCTACACCTTC.

The chain carries TRBV10-3 and TRBJ1-5, with D unclear. Between the trimmed V and J ends, which lost 8 bases and 0 bases, there was a span of 11 bases. Germline assignment: CDR1 ENHRY and CDR2 SYGVKD. The CDR3 length is 14 residues. CDR3 residues: CAIGGPDSNQPQHF. CDR3 in DNA: TGTGCCATCGGAGGGCCAGATAGCAATCAGCCCCAGCATTTT.

The chain combines TRBV9 with TRBJ2-1; the match to TRBD1 covers 9 bases. Germline CDR1 reads SGDLS; CDR2 reads YYNGEE. V shed 4 bases, J shed 0 bases, and the junction held 2 bases outside the gene matches. The CDR3 is 15 residues long. The CDR3 here is CASSPQGASYNEQFF. Here the CDR3 DNA reads TGTGCCAGCAGCCCACAGGGGGCCTCCTACAATGAGCAGTTCTTC.

This clone was seen a few times. Other DNA sequences in the same sample also yield this CDR3. The chain combines TRBV2 with TRBJ1-1; a possible D gene is TRBD1 (6 bases). CDR3 length: 13 amino acids. Germline CDR1 is SNHLY and CDR2 is FYNNEI. V was clipped by 4 bases and J by 1 base, with 7 bases between them. In nucleotides, the CDR3 is TGTGCCAGCAGTGTCAGGGGGAACACTGAAGCTTTCTTT. This codes for CASSVRGNTEAFF.

This clone was recorded once. In DNA form, the CDR3 reads TGTGCCAGCAGCCTCAACCGGGGGAACACTGAAGCTTTCTTT. Residues: CASSLNRGNTEAFF. The chain uses TRBV7-8 and TRBJ1-1; D unclear. Trimming removed 5 bases at V and 1 base at J, with 11 bases between. CDR3 length equals 14 residues. The germline V gene encodes CDR1 SGHVS and CDR2 FQNEAQ.